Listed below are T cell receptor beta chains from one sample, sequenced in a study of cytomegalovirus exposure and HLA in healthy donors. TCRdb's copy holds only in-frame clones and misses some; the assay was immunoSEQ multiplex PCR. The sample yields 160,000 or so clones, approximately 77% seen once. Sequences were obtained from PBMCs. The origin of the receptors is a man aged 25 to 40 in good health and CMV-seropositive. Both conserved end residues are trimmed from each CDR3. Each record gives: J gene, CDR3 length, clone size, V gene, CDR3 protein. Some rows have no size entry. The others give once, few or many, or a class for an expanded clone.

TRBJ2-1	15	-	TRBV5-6	ASKIAAAGGYYNEQF
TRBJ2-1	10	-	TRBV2	ASSSSENEQF
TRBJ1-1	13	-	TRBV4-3	ASSQDHRGNTEAF
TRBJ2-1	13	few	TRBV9	ASSPDRVERDEQF
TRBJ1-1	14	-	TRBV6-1	ASSEGGGPLNTEAF
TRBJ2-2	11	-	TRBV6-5	ASGGQGTGELF
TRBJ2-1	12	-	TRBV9	ASSLGGLGNEQF
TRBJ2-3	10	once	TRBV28	ASKWGHDTQY
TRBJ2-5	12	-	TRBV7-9	ASSLGAPKETQY
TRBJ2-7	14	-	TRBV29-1	SLQRVGGQGRYEQY
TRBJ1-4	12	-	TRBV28	ASSLGDRTEKLF
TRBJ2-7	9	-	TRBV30	AWSLEYEQY
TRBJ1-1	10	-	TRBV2	ASSEGDREAF
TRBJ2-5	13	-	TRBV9	ASSPWDRGLETQY
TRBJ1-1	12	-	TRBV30	TLVLGHGVSAAF
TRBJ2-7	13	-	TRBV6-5	ASSYSTEGSDEQY